The 25 T cell receptor beta chains in this list originate from one sample, sequenced in a study of Graves' ophthalmopathy and Graves' hyperthyroidism (dated by TCRdb to the late 2010s). Sequencing used an Illumina HiSeq 2000. TCR beta CDR3 regions were amplified from RNA transcripts for repertoire sequencing. The first round of RT-PCR was done with HTBI primers and the Qiagen OneStep RT-PCR kit, and was followed by a second round of multiplex PCR, then size selection and purification. The raw public data were reprocessed by TCRdb itself: fastp quality trimming at Q25, MiXCR clonotype calling, in-frame beta chains only. Every CDR3 protein is listed once, alongside the most common genes and DNA of its rows. The sample table records hundreds of thousands of distinct CDR3 sequences; 20% to 25% of these occur just once. Of the sample, roughly 7.4% is held by the ten largest clones. Input material: peripheral blood. The receptor source for this set is a woman aged 18-29 years with stable Graves' hyperthyroidism. Some clones in this sample may be carry-over from other donors' samples. Donor details come from another sample of the same person, matched by shared clones.

This clonotype was seen ten or more times. The chain uses TRBV12-3 or TRBV12-4 and TRBJ2-2; D gene uncertain. This CDR3 is 16 amino acids long. V dropped 5 bases and J dropped 1 base, with 14 bases sitting between them. The DNA for the CDR3 is TGTGCCAGCAGTGTAGGTCGTAGGGTGAACACCGGGGAGCTGTTTTTT. Protein sequence: CASSVGRRVNTGELFF.

This clonotype was found many times. This rearrangement joins TRBV7-9 to TRBJ1-1; D remains ambiguous. This CDR3 region has 13 residues. Germline assignment: CDR1 SEHNR and CDR2 FQNEAQ (reference sequence). The V end lost 4 bases, the J end lost 8 bases, and 14 bases lay between the germline ends. The CDR3 here is CASSSPWSDEAFF. Here the CDR3 DNA reads TGTGCCAGCAGCTCACCCTGGTCTGACGAAGCTTTCTTT.

This clonotype occurred once. At one boundary the junction diverges from the germline segment, which might be a read error. This rearrangement joins TRBV4-1 to TRBJ2-7; 9 bases match TRBD2. Looked up from germline, CDR1 is MGHRA and CDR2 is YSYEKL. The CDR3 loop spans 19 amino acids. In nucleotides, the CDR3 is TGCACCAGCAGCCAAGATTCCCTAGCGGGGAGGGGGACCTCCTACGAGCAGTACTTC. Translation: CTSSQDSLAGRGTSYEQYF.

This clonotype was counted many times. The genes are TRBV28 and TRBJ1-5, with TRBD1 identical over 10 bases. The germline gives CDR1 MDHEN, CDR2 SYDVKM. The CDR3 extends over 15 amino acids. J lost 4 bases, V lost 6 bases, and 6 bases had no gene match. DNA for the CDR3: TGTGCCAGCAGGGGGGACAGGGGCCATAATCAGCCCCAGCATTTT. Its protein product is CASRGDRGHNQPQHF.

The chain recombines TRBV7-9 with TRBJ1-2; D is ambiguous. V was pared by 1 base and J by 3 bases, with 6 bases between. Germline CDR1 reads SEHNR; CDR2 reads FQNEAQ (reference sequence). This CDR3 is 13 amino acids long. The CDR3 sequence is CASSLVPDYGYTF. CDR3 in DNA: TGTGCCAGCAGCTTAGTCCCAGACTATGGCTACACCTTC.

The table lists this clonotype with many counts. The V gene is TRBV2, the J gene TRBJ2-5, with a possible D match to TRBD2 (5 bases). This CDR3 has 15 residues. The germline CDR1 and CDR2 sequences are SNHLY and FYNNEI. V lost 6 bases to trimming and J lost 2 bases, with 16 bases between them. CDR3 residues: CASSPQRGKQETQYF. The CDR3, as DNA: TGTGCCAGCAGCCCCCAAAGAGGGAAACAAGAGACCCAGTACTTC.

Many counts were recorded for this clonotype. This chain connects TRBV15 to TRBJ2-7; D unclear. The germline V gene encodes CDR1 LNHNV and CDR2 YYDKDF (reference sequence). V gave up 3 bases and J gave up 2 bases, with 14 bases separating them. The CDR3 runs 15 residues. The DNA of the CDR3 is TGTGCCACCAGCAGGGGTCCGGTCCCTGCCTACGAGCAGTACTTC. Protein sequence: CATSRGPVPAYEQYF.

This clonotype was recorded many times. The chain couples TRBV10-3 to TRBJ2-6; D ambiguous. Between the trimmed V and J ends, which lost 7 bases and 1 base, there was a span of 11 bases. This CDR3 contains 15 residues. In germline, CDR1 is ENHRY, CDR2 SYGVKD. The CDR3 spells CAIIPDPSGANVLTF. The CDR3 DNA sequence: TGTGCCATCATTCCTGACCCGTCTGGGGCCAACGTCCTGACTTTC.

This clonotype has ten or more counts. The chain joins TRBV29-1 to TRBJ1-2; TRBD1 is a possible D gene (6 bases). The germline V gene has CDR1 SQVTM and CDR2 ANQGSEA. The CDR3 has 15 residues. The V and J ends lost 6 bases and 6 bases respectively, with 23 bases between them. CDR3 amino acids: CSVWGGQHRGHGYTF. The CDR3 DNA sequence: TGCAGCGTCTGGGGAGGACAGCACCGGGGACATGGCTACACCTTC.

This clonotype showed up just a few times. V is TRBV19 and J is TRBJ1-2, with a weak D call TRBD1 (5 bases). The germline CDR1 and CDR2 sequences are LNHDA and SQIVND (reference sequence). The CDR3 covers 15 residues. V lost 9 bases to trimming and J lost 6 bases, with 23 bases between them. This CDR3 reads CASRSAGEGTNGYTF. CDR3 DNA: TGTGCCAGCCGATCTGCTGGTGAAGGGACGAATGGCTACACCTTC. Together with reference TRBV19 and TRBJ1-2, the CDR3 gives the full variable domain: DGGITQSPKYLFRKEGQNVTLSCEQNLNHDAMYWYRQDPGQGLRLIYYSQIVNDFQKGDIAEGYSVSREKKESFPLTVTSAQKNPTAFYLCASRSAGEGTNGYTFGSGTRLTVV.

A few counts support this clonotype. V usage is TRBV7-3 and J usage is TRBJ1-1, with D perhaps matching TRBD1 (6 bases). The CDR3 has 15 residues. Germline lookup yields CDR1 SGHTA and CDR2 FQGTGA. The ends were cut back, 0 bases at V and 2 bases at J, with 10 bases in the middle. CDR3 nucleotides: TGTGCCAGCAGCTTAACGGGGGGGCCTAACACTGAAGCTTTCTTT. The encoded protein is CASSLTGGPNTEAFF. The full variable domain, its missing parts supplied by reference TRBV7-3 and TRBJ1-1, is GAGVSQTPSNKVTEKGKYVELRCDPISGHTALYWYRQSLGQGPEFLIYFQGTGAADDSGLPNDRFFAVRPEGSVSTLKIQRTERGDSAVYLCASSLTGGPNTEAFFGQGTRLTVV.

V usage is TRBV11-2 and J usage is TRBJ2-2; 11 nucleotides match TRBD2. The germline gives CDR1 SGHAT, CDR2 FQNNGV. This CDR3 contains 17 residues. J was trimmed by 7 bases and V by 5 bases; bases with no gene match: 12. The CDR3 spells CASSPQLAGGPDGELFF. The CDR3 bases are TGTGCCAGCAGCCCACAATTAGCGGGAGGGCCGGACGGGGAGCTGTTTTTT. The whole variable domain, remainder taken from reference TRBV11-2 and TRBJ2-2, is EAGVAQSPRYKIIEKRQSVAFWCNPISGHATLYWYQQILGQGPKLLIQFQNNGVVDDSQLPKDRFSAERLKGVDSTLKIQPAKLEDSAVYLCASSPQLAGGPDGELFFGEGSRLTVL.

CDR3 sequence (DNA): TGTGCCACCAGTTCTAGAGGGCTGAATCAGCCCCAGCATTTT. This sequence encodes CATSSRGLNQPQHF. The gene calls are TRBV24-1 and TRBJ1-5, with D uncertain. The CDR3 totals 14 residues. V lost 6 bases to trimming and J lost 4 bases, with 12 bases between them. Germline-derived CDR1 and CDR2 are KGHDR and SFDVKD.

The chain links TRBV20-1 to TRBJ2-2; 7 positions agree with TRBD1. Germline CDR1 and CDR2: DFQATT and SNEGSKA (reference sequence). The CDR3 spans 15 residues. After removal of 6 bases from V and 3 bases from J, the junction contained 10 bases not matched to a gene. CDR3: CSAPTTGTDTGELFF. The CDR3 nucleotides read TGCAGTGCACCTACGACAGGGACAGACACCGGGGAGCTGTTTTTT.

The rearrangement links TRBV20-1 to TRBJ2-7, with 8 nucleotides matching TRBD2. V was pared by 1 base and J by 4 bases, with 9 bases of the junction left unmatched. CDR3 length: 15 amino acids. Per germline, CDR1 DFQATT and CDR2 SNEGSKA (reference sequence). The CDR3 DNA sequence: TGCAGTGCTAGAGTTCGAAAGCGGGGGAGATACGAGCAGTACTTC. Its protein is CSARVRKRGRYEQYF.

This clonotype has only a few counts. The chain links TRBV12-3 or TRBV12-4 to TRBJ1-6, with TRBD1 as a possible D gene (5 bases). There are 18 residues in the CDR3. V was clipped by 3 bases and J by 0 bases, with 15 bases between them. CDR3 sequence (DNA): TGTGCCAGCAGTTTCGAGGGTGGGGCGAGCTCCTATAATTCACCCCTCCACTTT. Protein sequence: CASSFEGGASSYNSPLHF.

The V and J genes are TRBV6-5 and TRBJ2-2; no clear D. Germline V gene lookup returns CDR1 MNHEY and CDR2 SVGAGI. The CDR3 covers 14 residues. V was pared by 6 bases and J by 3 bases, with 11 bases between. For the CDR3, the DNA is TGTGCCAGCAGCTACACCCTGTACACCGGGGAGCTGTTTTTT. It is translated as CASSYTLYTGELFF.

The genes are TRBV4-2 and TRBJ1-1; 7 positions match TRBD1. Germline trimming cut 3 bases from V and 4 bases from J; bases unmatched to any gene: 11. Germline V gene sequence: CDR1 LGHNA, CDR2 YNFKEQ. The CDR3 runs to 16 residues. CDR3 residues: CASSHDRGPWGTEAFF. The CDR3 DNA reads as TGTGCCAGCAGCCATGATAGGGGGCCTTGGGGCACTGAAGCTTTCTTT.

This clonotype was observed many times. V usage is TRBV12-3 or TRBV12-4 and J usage is TRBJ1-1; unclear D gene. The CDR3 extends over 13 amino acids. Deletions cut 8 bases from V and 1 base from J, with 11 bases between. The CDR3 is CASGGRENTEAFF. The DNA of the CDR3 is TGTGCCAGCGGAGGTCGCGAGAACACTGAAGCTTTCTTT.

Ten or more counts support this clonotype. The chain employs TRBV6-1 and TRBJ1-2; TRBD1 matches at 7 bases. CDR1 MNHNS and CDR2 SASEGT come from the germline V gene. After removal of 6 bases from V and 5 bases from J, the junction contained 0 bases not matched to a gene. The CDR3 loop spans 11 amino acids. Written as DNA, the CDR3 is TGTGCCAGCAGGACAGGGTATGGCTACACCTTC. Protein sequence: CASRTGYGYTF.

This clonotype was found many times. This chain connects TRBV6-5 to TRBJ2-7; D possibly uses TRBD1 or TRBD2 (6 bases each). V was cut by 2 bases and J by 3 bases, with 14 bases left in between. Germline V CDR1 and CDR2: MNHEY, SVGAGI. The CDR3 totals 15 residues. The CDR3 sequence is CASSYKKGGSYEQYF. The CDR3 region has the DNA TGTGCCAGCAGTTACAAGAAGGGGGGTAGCTACGAGCAGTACTTC.

This clonotype was observed many times. The V call is TRBV5-1, the J call TRBJ1-6; 7 bases are a match to TRBD1. CDR1 is SGHRS, CDR2 YFSETQ, per germline. The CDR3 spans 16 residues. The ends lost 4 bases at V and 5 bases at J; junction bases unmatched: 9. The CDR3 DNA follows: TGCGCCAGCAGCGCATCATCCGGGACAGATAATTCACCCCTCCACTTT. Its translation: CASSASSGTDNSPLHF.

At least ten counts were recorded for this clonotype. This chain joins TRBV7-2 and TRBJ2-7, with a possible D match to TRBD1 (6 bases). V was clipped by 1 base and J by 2 bases, with 12 bases between them. Germline CDR1 reads SGHTA; CDR2 reads FQGNSA. CDR3 size: 15 residues. The CDR3 sequence is CASSLVAGEPYEQYF. The CDR3, as DNA: TGTGCCAGCAGCTTAGTGGCAGGGGAGCCCTACGAGCAGTACTTC. The full variable domain, in which reference TRBV7-2 and TRBJ2-7 provide the parts outside the CDR3, is GAGVSQSPSNKVTEKGKDVELRCDPISGHTALYWYRQSLGQGLEFLIYFQGNSAPDKSGLPSDRFSAERTGGSVSTLTIQRTQQEDSAVYLCASSLVAGEPYEQYFGPGTRLTVT.

This chain connects TRBV7-2 to TRBJ1-1; no firm D call. The V gene lost 3 bases and the J gene lost 3 bases, with 11 bases spanning the gap. CDR1 is SGHTA, CDR2 FQGNSA, per germline. This CDR3 comprises 14 residues. CDR3: CASSFVGGDTEAFF. The CDR3 DNA is TGTGCCAGCAGCTTCGTGGGAGGCGACACTGAAGCTTTCTTT.

The sample holds many counts of this clonotype. The genes are TRBV20-1 and TRBJ2-5; D possibly matches TRBD1 or TRBD2 (5 bases each). The CDR3 loop spans 13 amino acids. Trimming removed 5 bases at V and 5 bases at J, with 15 bases between. In germline, CDR1 is DFQATT, CDR2 SNEGSKA (reference sequence). CDR3 nucleotide sequence: TGCAGTGCTGGGGGAAGGGGTCCGGAGACCCAGTACTTC. Amino acids: CSAGGRGPETQYF.